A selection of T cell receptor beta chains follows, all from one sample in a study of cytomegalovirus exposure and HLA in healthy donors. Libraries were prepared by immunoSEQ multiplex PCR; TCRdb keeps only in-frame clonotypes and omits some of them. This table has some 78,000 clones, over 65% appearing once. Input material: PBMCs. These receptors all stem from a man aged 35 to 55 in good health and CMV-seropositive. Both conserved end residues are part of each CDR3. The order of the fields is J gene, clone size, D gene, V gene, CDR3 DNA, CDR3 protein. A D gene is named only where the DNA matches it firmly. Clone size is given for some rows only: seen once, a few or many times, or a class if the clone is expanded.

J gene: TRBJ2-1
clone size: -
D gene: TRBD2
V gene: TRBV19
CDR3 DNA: TGTGCCAGTAGTATGACTAGCGGGGAATACAATGAGCAGTTCTTC
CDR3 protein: CASSMTSGEYNEQFF

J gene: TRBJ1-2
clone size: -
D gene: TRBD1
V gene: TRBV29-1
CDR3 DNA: TGCAGCGTTGAAGAAGAGAGGGGGCGGGCGGGCTACACCTTC
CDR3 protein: CSVEEERGRAGYTF

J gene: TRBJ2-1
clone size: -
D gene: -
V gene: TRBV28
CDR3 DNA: TGTGCCAGCAGGGGCAGGGATTACAATGAGCAGTTCTTC
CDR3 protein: CASRGRDYNEQFF

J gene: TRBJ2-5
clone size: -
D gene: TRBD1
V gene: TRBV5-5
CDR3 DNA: TGTGCCAGCAGCTTTCCAGGGGGTTGGGAGACCCAGTACTTC
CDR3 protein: CASSFPGGWETQYF

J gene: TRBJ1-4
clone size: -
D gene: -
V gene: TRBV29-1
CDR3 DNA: TGCAGCGTTGAGCGGGAAGCTGGAGAAAAACTGTTTTTT
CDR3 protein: CSVEREAGEKLFF

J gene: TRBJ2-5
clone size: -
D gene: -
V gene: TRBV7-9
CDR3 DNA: TGTGCCAGCAGCTTTTCGGTAGCGACAGAGACCCAGTACTTC
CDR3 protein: CASSFSVATETQYF

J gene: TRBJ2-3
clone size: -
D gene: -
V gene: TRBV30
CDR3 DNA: TGTGCCTGGATGAGGGACACAGATACGCAGTATTTT
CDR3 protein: CAWMRDTDTQYF

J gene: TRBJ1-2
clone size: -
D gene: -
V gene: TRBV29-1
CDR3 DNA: TGCAGCGTTGCTCACCAGGGTGGCAATGGCTACACCTTC
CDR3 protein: CSVAHQGGNGYTF

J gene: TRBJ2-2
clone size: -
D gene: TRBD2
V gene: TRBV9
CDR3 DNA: TGTGCCAGCAGCGACAATCCCGCCTTGACTAGCGGGGGTAACACCGGGGAGCTGTTTTTT
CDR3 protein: CASSDNPALTSGGNTGELFF

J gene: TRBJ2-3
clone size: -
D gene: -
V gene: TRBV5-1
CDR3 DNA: TGCGCCAGCGCCAGCGAGAGCACAGATACGCAGTATTTT
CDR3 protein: CASASESTDTQYF

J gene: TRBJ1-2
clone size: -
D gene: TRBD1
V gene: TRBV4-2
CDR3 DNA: TGTGCCAGCAGTCGACAGGGCGACTATGGCTACACCTTC
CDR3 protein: CASSRQGDYGYTF

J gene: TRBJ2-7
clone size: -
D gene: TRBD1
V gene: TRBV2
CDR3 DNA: TGTGCCAGCAGTGAAATCGAAGACAGGGGGTTTGAGCAGTACTTC
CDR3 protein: CASSEIEDRGFEQYF

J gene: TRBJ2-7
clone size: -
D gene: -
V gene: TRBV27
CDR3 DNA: TGTGCCAGCAGTTCGGGTCGCTTCCCCTACGAGCAGTACTTC
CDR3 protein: CASSSGRFPYEQYF

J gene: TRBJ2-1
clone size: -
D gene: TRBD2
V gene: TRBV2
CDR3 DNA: TGTGCCAGCAGTCCAACTAGCGGGAGTGACAATGAGCAGTTCTTC
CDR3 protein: CASSPTSGSDNEQFF

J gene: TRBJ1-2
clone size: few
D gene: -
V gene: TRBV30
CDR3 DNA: TGTGCCTGTCTGAGGGCTGGTGCTAGAGGCTACACCTTC
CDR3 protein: CACLRAGARGYTF

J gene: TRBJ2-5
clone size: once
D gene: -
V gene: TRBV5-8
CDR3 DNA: TGTGCCAGCACCCGCCGCGCTCAAGAGACCCAGTACTTC
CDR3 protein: CASTRRAQETQYF

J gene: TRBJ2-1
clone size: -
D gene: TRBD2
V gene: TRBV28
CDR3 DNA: TGTGCCAGCAGGAAGGGCGCGACTAGCGACGATGAGCAGTTCTTC
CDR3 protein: CASRKGATSDDEQFF

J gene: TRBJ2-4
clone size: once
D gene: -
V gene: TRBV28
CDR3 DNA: TGTGCCAGCAGTCCTCCCGGTCTAGCCAAAAACATTCAGTACTTC
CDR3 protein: CASSPPGLAKNIQYF

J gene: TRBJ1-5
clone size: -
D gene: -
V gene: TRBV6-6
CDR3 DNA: TGTGCCAGCAGCGGGAGCAATCAGCCCCAGCATTTT
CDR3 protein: CASSGSNQPQHF

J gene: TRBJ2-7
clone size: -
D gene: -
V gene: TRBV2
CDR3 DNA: TGTGCCATCGACACCCCGGGACTGATCTCCTACGAGCAGTACTTC
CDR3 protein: CAIDTPGLISYEQYF

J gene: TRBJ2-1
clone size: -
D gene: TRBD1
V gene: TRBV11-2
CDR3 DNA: TGTGCCAGCAGCCCTGGGACAGAGAACAATGAGCAGTTCTTC
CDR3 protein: CASSPGTENNEQFF

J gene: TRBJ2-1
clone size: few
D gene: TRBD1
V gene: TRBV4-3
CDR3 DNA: TGCGCCAGCAGCCAAGAAGTTCGACAGGGCGGATACAATGAGCAGTTCTTC
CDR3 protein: CASSQEVRQGGYNEQFF

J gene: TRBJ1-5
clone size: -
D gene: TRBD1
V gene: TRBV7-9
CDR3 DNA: TGTGCCAGCAGCGATCTACAGGGGCATCAGCCCCAGCATTTT
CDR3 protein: CASSDLQGHQPQHF

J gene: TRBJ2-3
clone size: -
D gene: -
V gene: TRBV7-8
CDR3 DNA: TGTGCCAGCAGCTTAGAGGGAGGCGGCAGCACAGATACGCAGTATTTT
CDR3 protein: CASSLEGGGSTDTQYF

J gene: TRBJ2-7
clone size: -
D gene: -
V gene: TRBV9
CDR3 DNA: TGTGCCAGCAGCGTTGGGGGGGCCCCCAATACCTACGAGCAGTACTTC
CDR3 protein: CASSVGGAPNTYEQYF